What follows are 20 T cell receptor beta chains derived from one specimen sequenced in a study of patients and donors after allogeneic stem cell transplantation. One entry per CDR3 protein results from TCRdb running MiXCR on the RT-PCR reads. The sample includes 400,000 to 450,000 distinct CDR3 sequences, around 16% of them seen just once. Sequencing was carried out using blood, either unsorted or a sorted T cell fraction (not recorded which). Every receptor here comes from a human donor who was either an allogeneic HSCT recipient or a stem cell or donor lymphocyte infusion donor (not recorded which). It is not recorded whose cells these are; they may come from a transplant donor.

This clonotype showed up just a few times. The chain recombines TRBV13 with TRBJ1-1, with D hard to call. The CDR3 has 15 residues. The ends were cut back, 7 bases at V and 1 base at J, with 16 bases in the middle. Germline CDR1 reads PRHDT; CDR2 reads FYEKMQ (reference sequence). This CDR3 is CASIQTGYRNTEAFF. The CDR3 nucleotides are TGTGCCAGCATTCAAACGGGGTATAGGAACACTGAAGCTTTCTTT.

Only a few counts were recorded for this clonotype. CDR3 sequence (DNA): TGTGCCAGCGCCTCGGGACTAGCGGACCTGAATGAGCAGTTCTTC. This encodes CASASGLADLNEQFF. This chain joins TRBV11-3 and TRBJ2-1, with 11 bases lining up with TRBD2. With V trimmed by 8 bases and J by 7 bases, 10 bases remained unmatched. The CDR3 spans 15 residues. Germline CDR1 and CDR2: SGHNT and YENEEA. The full variable domain, its missing parts supplied by reference TRBV11-3 and TRBJ2-1, is EAGVVQSPRYKIIEKKQPVAFWCNPISGHNTLYWYLQNLGQGPELLIRYENEEAVDDSQLPKDRFSAERLKGVDSTLKIQPAELGDSAVYLCASASGLADLNEQFFGPGTRLTVL.

The chain joins TRBV2 to TRBJ2-7; 7 nucleotides match TRBD2. The length of the CDR3 is 14 residues. In germline, CDR1 is SNHLY, CDR2 FYNNEI. V lost 5 bases and J lost 5; bases outside the gene matches: 9. As DNA, the CDR3 is TGTGCCAGCAGTTGGGGGGGGGATTTGAACGAGCAGTACTTC. Amino acid sequence: CASSWGGDLNEQYF.

The sample holds many counts of this clonotype. The chain is built from TRBV7-9 and TRBJ1-6, with D perhaps matching TRBD1 (5 bases). V lost 1 base and J 7 bases, leaving 8 bases between the germline ends. CDR1 SEHNR and CDR2 FQNEAQ come from the germline V gene (reference sequence). The CDR3 sequence is 14 residues long. The CDR3, as DNA: TGTGCCAGCAGCTTAGGGGGGTACAATTCACCCCTCCACTTT. It yields the protein CASSLGGYNSPLHF.

This clonotype has more than one count but fewer than ten. This chain links TRBV19 with TRBJ2-3; 8 positions match TRBD1. The CDR3 consists of 16 residues. With 3 bases clipped from V and 4 bases from J, the junction kept 9 bases outside the gene matches. Germline assignment: CDR1 LNHDA and CDR2 SQIVND (reference sequence). The CDR3 protein is CASSISQGASADTQYF. The CDR3 DNA reads as TGTGCCAGTAGTATCTCGCAGGGGGCGTCAGCAGATACGCAGTATTTT.

This clonotype was seen only once. The J gene is TRBJ2-2, the V gene TRBV3-1, with 9 positions matching TRBD2. This CDR3 is 21 amino acids long. The germline V gene has CDR1 LGHDT and CDR2 YNNKEL (reference sequence). The trim removed 1 base at V and 0 bases at J, leaving 15 bases unmatched. CDR3 in amino acids: CASSQVYGTSPGRANTGELFF. The CDR3, as DNA: TGTGCCAGCAGCCAAGTATATGGGACTAGCCCCGGGAGGGCGAACACCGGGGAGCTGTTTTTT.

This clonotype occurred a few times. The chain uses TRBV7-2 and TRBJ2-3, with 11 bases lining up with TRBD2. Germline lookup yields CDR1 SGHTA and CDR2 FQGNSA. This CDR3 has 16 residues. With 1 base clipped from V and 5 bases from J, the junction kept 5 bases outside the gene matches. CDR3 sequence (DNA): TGTGCCAGCAGCTTAGGCCCGGGACTAGCGGAAGATACGCAGTATTTT. This gives the protein CASSLGPGLAEDTQYF.

This clonotype was observed at least ten times. The rearrangement joins TRBV20-1 to TRBJ2-7; D unclear. The V and J ends lost 2 bases and 4 bases respectively, with 18 bases between them. This CDR3 has 15 amino acids. Germline CDR1 reads DFQATT; CDR2 reads SNEGSKA (reference sequence). CDR3 region: CSARTPETAPYEQYF. CDR3 sequence (DNA): TGCAGTGCTAGAACGCCAGAGACCGCCCCTTACGAGCAGTACTTC.

In its sample, this clonotype was seen many times. This chain connects TRBV12-3 or TRBV12-4 to TRBJ2-3; either TRBD1 or TRBD2 may supply D (5 bases each). Trimming removed 8 bases from V and 6 bases from J, with 18 bases in between. The CDR3 contains 14 residues. Here the CDR3 DNA reads TGTGCCAGCTCAGAGGGACCGACGACCGATACGCAGTATTTT. Protein product: CASSEGPTTDTQYF.

The rearrangement links TRBV9 to TRBJ1-2; no clear D gene. The germline V and J ends were trimmed by 3 bases and 2 bases, with 14 bases remaining between them. Germline V lookup: CDR1 SGDLS, CDR2 YYNGEE. The CDR3 consists of 15 residues. DNA for the CDR3: TGTGCCAGCAGCGCCTACTGGACGGAGAACTATGGCTACACCTTC. The encoded protein is CASSAYWTENYGYTF.

This clonotype was detected a few times. The chain is built from TRBV2 and TRBJ2-2; the match to TRBD2 covers 10 bases. CDR1 and CDR2 from the germline V gene are SNHLY and FYNNEI. The ends lost 5 bases at V and 3 bases at J; junction bases unmatched: 6. The CDR3 has 16 residues. The CDR3 loop reads CASSPLAGGDTGELFF. The CDR3 DNA reads as TGTGCCAGCAGTCCCTTAGCGGGAGGAGACACCGGGGAGCTGTTTTTT.

This clonotype was seen only a few times. CDR3 protein: CASSLQRGRASAGELFF. The CDR3 nucleotides read TGTGCCAGCAGTTTACAGCGCGGGAGGGCCTCTGCCGGGGAGCTGTTTTTT. The chain employs TRBV12-3 or TRBV12-4 and TRBJ2-2, with TRBD2 identical over 9 bases. The CDR3 covers 17 residues. V shed 2 bases, J shed 6 bases, and the junction held 10 bases outside the gene matches.

V gene TRBV18 combines with J gene TRBJ1-6; D call uncertain. Germline CDR1 KGHSH, CDR2 LQKENI. The CDR3 spans 14 residues. V was cut by 5 bases and J by 4 bases, with 9 bases left in between. Here the CDR3 reads CASSSARYNSPLHF. For the CDR3, the DNA is TGTGCCAGCTCAAGTGCACGTTATAATTCACCCCTCCACTTT. The full variable domain, its missing parts supplied by reference TRBV18 and TRBJ1-6, is NAGVMQNPRHLVRRRGQEARLRCSPMKGHSHVYWYRQLPEEGLKFMVYLQKENIIDESGMPKERFSAEFPKEGPSILRIQQVVRGDSAAYFCASSSARYNSPLHFGNGTRLTVT.

The V gene is TRBV9, the J gene TRBJ1-1; no definite D call. Trimming removed 0 bases from V and 7 bases from J, with 10 bases in between. The CDR3 runs 13 residues. Per the germline V gene, CDR1 is SGDLS and CDR2 is YYNGEE. The CDR3 here is CASSVVLGFEAFF. The CDR3 DNA is TGTGCCAGCAGCGTAGTACTGGGATTTGAAGCTTTCTTT.

This chain uses TRBV5-1 with TRBJ1-1; D perhaps matches TRBD1 (5 bases). Between the trimmed V and J ends, which lost 4 bases and 7 bases, there was a span of 17 bases. The CDR3 has 14 residues. The germline gives CDR1 SGHRS, CDR2 YFSETQ. The CDR3 sequence: CASSQLGGSGEAFF. The CDR3 DNA sequence: TGCGCCAGCAGCCAGCTGGGGGGATCGGGTGAAGCTTTCTTT.

This clonotype occurred a few times. The chain is built from TRBV7-2 and TRBJ1-2; 7 bases agree with TRBD1. After removal of 5 bases from V and 4 bases from J, the junction contained 10 bases not matched to a gene. Germline assignment: CDR1 SGHTA and CDR2 FQGNSA. The CDR3 loop spans 15 amino acids. CDR3: CASSRGDRGTYGYTF. In DNA, the CDR3 is TGTGCCAGCAGCCGCGGGGACAGAGGGACCTATGGCTACACCTTC.

This chain links TRBV20-1 with TRBJ2-7; 7 bases are a match to TRBD2. CDR1 DFQATT and CDR2 SNEGSKA come from the germline V gene (reference sequence). V dropped 3 bases and J dropped 2; count of bases not matched to a gene: 4. This CDR3 has 13 residues. The CDR3 spells CSARESGAYEQYF. The DNA for the CDR3 is TGCAGTGCTAGGGAGAGCGGGGCCTACGAGCAGTACTTC.

The chain carries TRBV30 and TRBJ1-5, with a tentative D call TRBD1 (5 bases). The CDR3 length is 14 residues. V lost 0 bases and J lost 6, with 12 bases in between. Germline V gene lookup returns CDR1 GTSNPN and CDR2 SVGIG (reference sequence). The CDR3 region is CAWSVGVESQPQHF. The DNA for the CDR3 is TGTGCCTGGAGTGTGGGGGTTGAAAGTCAGCCCCAGCATTTT.

In its sample, this clonotype was seen a few times. V usage is TRBV12-3 or TRBV12-4 and J usage is TRBJ2-6, with D unresolved. V was shortened by 7 bases and J by 0 bases, with 10 bases between the two germline ends. This CDR3 contains 15 residues. CDR3 coding DNA: TGTGCCAGCATCCCCGGATTCTCTGGGGCCAACGTCCTGACTTTC. It specifies CASIPGFSGANVLTF.

This clonotype has just a few counts. The chain employs TRBV7-9 and TRBJ1-1, with 7 bases lining up with TRBD1. The CDR3 sequence is 15 residues long. Germline V gives CDR1 SEHNR, CDR2 FQNEAQ (reference sequence). V was clipped by 1 base and J by 6 bases; unmatched bases: 8. This CDR3 reads CASSLVDRDSAEAFF. In DNA form, the CDR3 reads TGTGCCAGCAGCTTAGTCGACAGGGACTCCGCTGAAGCTTTCTTT.